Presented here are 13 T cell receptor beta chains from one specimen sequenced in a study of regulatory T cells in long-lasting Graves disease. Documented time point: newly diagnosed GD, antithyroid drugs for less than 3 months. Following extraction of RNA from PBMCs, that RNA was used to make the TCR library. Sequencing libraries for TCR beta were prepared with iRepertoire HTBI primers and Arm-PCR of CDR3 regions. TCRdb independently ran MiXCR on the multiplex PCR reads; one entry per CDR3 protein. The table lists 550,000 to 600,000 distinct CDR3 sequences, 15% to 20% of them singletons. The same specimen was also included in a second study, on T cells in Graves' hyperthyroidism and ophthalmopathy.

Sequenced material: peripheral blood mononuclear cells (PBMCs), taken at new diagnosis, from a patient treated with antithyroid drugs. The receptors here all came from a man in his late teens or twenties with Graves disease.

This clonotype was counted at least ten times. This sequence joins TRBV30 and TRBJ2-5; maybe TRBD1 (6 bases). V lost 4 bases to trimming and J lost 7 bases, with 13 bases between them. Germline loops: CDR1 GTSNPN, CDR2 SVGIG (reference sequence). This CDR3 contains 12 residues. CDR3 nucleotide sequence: TGTGCCTGGAACGGACAGAGCGGGACCCAGTACTTC. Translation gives CAWNGQSGTQYF. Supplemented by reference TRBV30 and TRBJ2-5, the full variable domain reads SQTIHQWPATLVQPVGSPLSLECTVEGTSNPNLYWYRQAAGRGLQLLFYSVGIGQISSEVPQNLSASRPQDRQFILSSKKLLLSDSGFYLCAWNGQSGTQYFGPGTRLLVL.

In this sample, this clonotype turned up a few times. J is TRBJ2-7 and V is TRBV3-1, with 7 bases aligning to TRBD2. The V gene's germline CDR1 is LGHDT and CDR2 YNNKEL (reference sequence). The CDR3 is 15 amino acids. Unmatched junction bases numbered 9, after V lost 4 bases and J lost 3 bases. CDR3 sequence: CASSLRLAPYYEQYF. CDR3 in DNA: TGTGCCAGCAGCCTCCGACTAGCCCCCTACTACGAGCAGTACTTC.

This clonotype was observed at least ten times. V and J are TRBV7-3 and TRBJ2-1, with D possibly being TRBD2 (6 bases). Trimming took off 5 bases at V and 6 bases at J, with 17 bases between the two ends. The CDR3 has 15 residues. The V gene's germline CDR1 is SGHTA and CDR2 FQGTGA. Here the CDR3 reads CASSPTRERLNEQFF. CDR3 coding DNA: TGTGCCAGCAGCCCAACCCGGGAGCGCCTCAATGAGCAGTTCTTC.

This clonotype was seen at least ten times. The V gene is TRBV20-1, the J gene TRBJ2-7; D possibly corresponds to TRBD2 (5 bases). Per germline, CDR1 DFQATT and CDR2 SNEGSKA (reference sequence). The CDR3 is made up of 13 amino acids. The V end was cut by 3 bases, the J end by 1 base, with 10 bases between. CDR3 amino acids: CSASSSGSYEQYF. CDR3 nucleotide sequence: TGCAGTGCTAGTTCCAGCGGATCCTACGAGCAGTACTTC.

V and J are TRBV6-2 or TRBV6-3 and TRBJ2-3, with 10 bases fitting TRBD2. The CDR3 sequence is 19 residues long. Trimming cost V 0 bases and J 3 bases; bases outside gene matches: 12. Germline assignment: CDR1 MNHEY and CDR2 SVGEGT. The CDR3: CASSYSAGTSARRTDTQYF. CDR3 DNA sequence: TGTGCCAGCAGTTACTCCGCCGGGACTAGCGCCCGGCGGACAGATACGCAGTATTTT.

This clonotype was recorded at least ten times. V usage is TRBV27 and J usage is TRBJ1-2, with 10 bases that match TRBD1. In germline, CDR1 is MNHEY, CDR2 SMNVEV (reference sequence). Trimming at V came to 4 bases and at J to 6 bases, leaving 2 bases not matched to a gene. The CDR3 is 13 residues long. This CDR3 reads CASSWTGGDGYTF. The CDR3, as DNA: TGTGCCAGCAGTTGGACAGGGGGTGATGGCTACACCTTC.

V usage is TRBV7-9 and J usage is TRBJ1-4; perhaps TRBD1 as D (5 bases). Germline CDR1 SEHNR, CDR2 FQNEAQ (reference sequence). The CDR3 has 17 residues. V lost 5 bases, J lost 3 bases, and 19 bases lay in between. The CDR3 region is CASSMPDGGVPNEKLFF. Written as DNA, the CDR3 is TGTGCCAGCAGCATGCCGGACGGAGGGGTTCCTAATGAAAAACTGTTTTTT.

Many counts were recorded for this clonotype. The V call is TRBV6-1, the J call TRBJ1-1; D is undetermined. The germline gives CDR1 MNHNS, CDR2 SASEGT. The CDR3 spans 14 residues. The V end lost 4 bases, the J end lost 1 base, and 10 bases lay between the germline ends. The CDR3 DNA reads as TGTGCCAGCAGTGCCCAACCAGAGAACACTGAAGCTTTCTTT. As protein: CASSAQPENTEAFF.

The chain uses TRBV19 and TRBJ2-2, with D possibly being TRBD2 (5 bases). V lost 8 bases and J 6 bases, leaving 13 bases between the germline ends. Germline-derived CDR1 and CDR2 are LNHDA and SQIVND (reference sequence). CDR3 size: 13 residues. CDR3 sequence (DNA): TGTGCCAGTCGAGGGTCTTCTGCCGGGGAGCTGTTTTTT. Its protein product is CASRGSSAGELFF.

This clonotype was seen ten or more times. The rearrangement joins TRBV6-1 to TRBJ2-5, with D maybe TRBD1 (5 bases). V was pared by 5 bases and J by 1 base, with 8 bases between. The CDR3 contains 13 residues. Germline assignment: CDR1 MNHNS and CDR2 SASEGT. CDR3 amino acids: CASSRQIQETQYF. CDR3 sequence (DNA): TGTGCCAGCAGTCGACAGATCCAAGAGACCCAGTACTTC.

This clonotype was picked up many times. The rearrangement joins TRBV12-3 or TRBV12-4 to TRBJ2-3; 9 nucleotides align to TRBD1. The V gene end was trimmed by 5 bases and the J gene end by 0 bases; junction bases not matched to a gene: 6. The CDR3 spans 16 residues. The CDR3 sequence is CASSQRQGGSTDTQYF. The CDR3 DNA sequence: TGTGCCAGCAGTCAACGACAGGGGGGAAGCACAGATACGCAGTATTTT.

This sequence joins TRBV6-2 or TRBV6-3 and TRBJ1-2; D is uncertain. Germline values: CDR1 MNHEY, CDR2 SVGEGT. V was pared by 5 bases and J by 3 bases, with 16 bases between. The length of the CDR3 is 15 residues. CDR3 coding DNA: TGTGCCAGCAGTGAAGGGCGGGATAAGTACTATGGCTACACCTTC. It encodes CASSEGRDKYYGYTF.

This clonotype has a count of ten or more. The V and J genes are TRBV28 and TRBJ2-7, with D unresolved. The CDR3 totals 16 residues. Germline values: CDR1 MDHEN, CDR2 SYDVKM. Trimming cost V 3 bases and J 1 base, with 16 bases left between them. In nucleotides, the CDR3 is TGTGCCAGCAGTTTTTTCTCGTACGGGTCGTCCTACGAGCAGTACTTC. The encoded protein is CASSFFSYGSSYEQYF.